These T cell receptor beta chains were read from a single sample in a study of identical twins. TCRdb redid the calling of the 5' RACE reads with MiXCR, one entry per CDR3 protein. The sample has around 530,000 distinct CDR3 sequences, about 15% seen once. These data also featured in a second study, about yellow fever vaccine responses in identical twins.

Sequencing used CD4+ T cells sorted from blood. The receptor set was obtained from a woman between 18 and 29 years old in good health. The CDR3 runs from the conserved cysteine through the conserved F or W. D genes are given only for firm matches. Expanded clones get a size class; other rows say once, few or many, or leave the size out.

d_call | j_call | v_call | clone_size | cdr3_aa | cdr3_nt
. | TRBJ2-3 | TRBV4-1 | many | CASSRYQQPSTDTQYF | TGCGCCAGCAGCCGTTACCAACAACCTAGCACAGATACGCAGTATTTT
. | TRBJ1-1 | TRBV10-3 | . | CAISERLNTEAFF | TGTGCCATCAGTGAGCGGCTGAACACTGAAGCTTTCTTT
TRBD2 | TRBJ2-4 | TRBV10-3 | . | CAISEKTSGGGNIQYF | TGTGCCATCAGTGAGAAGACTAGCGGAGGGGGAAACATTCAGTACTTC
. | TRBJ1-1 | TRBV10-2 | . | CASSYDPNTEAFF | TGCGCCAGCAGCTATGATCCGAACACTGAAGCTTTCTTT
. | TRBJ1-3 | TRBV7-2 | few | CASSLGGAEGNTIYF | TGTGCCAGCAGCTTAGGGGGGGCCGAAGGAAACACCATATATTTT
. | TRBJ2-5 | TRBV24-1 | many | CATSDPGRETQYF | TGTGCCACCAGTGATCCAGGGCGGGAGACCCAGTACTTC
TRBD2 | TRBJ2-1 | TRBV7-8 | many | CASSLVTSGRRNEQFF | TGTGCCAGCAGCTTAGTTACTAGCGGGAGGAGGAATGAGCAGTTCTTC
. | TRBJ2-7 | TRBV12-3/TRBV12-4 | once | CASSSREDTYEQYF | TGTGCCAGCAGTTCCCGGGAAGATACCTACGAGCAGTACTTC
TRBD2 | TRBJ2-2 | TRBV5-1 | many | CASNPAAGGITGELFF | TGCGCCAGCAACCCCGCGGCGGGGGGAATAACCGGGGAGCTGTTTTTT
. | TRBJ1-1 | TRBV5-1 | many | CASSFNRVTTEAFF | TGCGCCAGCAGCTTCAACAGGGTAACAACTGAAGCTTTCTTT
. | TRBJ2-5 | TRBV5-6 | once | CASSLRGRTETQYF | TGTGCCAGCAGCCTACGGGGCCGAACAGAGACCCAGTACTTC
. | TRBJ2-1 | TRBV25-1 | . | CASRPQGGNEQFF | TGTGCCAGCAGGCCCCAGGGCGGCAATGAGCAGTTCTTC
TRBD1 | TRBJ1-1 | TRBV7-9 | few | CASKTDRVNTEAFF | TGTGCCAGCAAGACGGACAGGGTGAACACTGAAGCTTTCTTT
TRBD1 | TRBJ2-1 | TRBV4-1 | few | CASSQYGTETYNEQFF | TGCGCCAGCAGCCAGTACGGGACAGAGACCTACAATGAGCAGTTCTTC
TRBD1 | TRBJ1-2 | TRBV25-1 | . | CASSDGQGLFYGYTF | TGTGCCAGCAGTGACGGACAGGGGTTATTCTATGGCTACACCTTC
TRBD2 | TRBJ2-5 | TRBV5-1 | . | CASRLLAGIETQYF | TGCGCCAGCCGACTTCTAGCGGGAATCGAGACCCAGTACTTC
TRBD2 | TRBJ2-1 | TRBV12-3/TRBV12-4 | . | CASSAGLAGGKHEQFF | TGTGCCAGCAGTGCCGGACTAGCGGGGGGGAAACATGAGCAGTTCTTC
. | TRBJ1-1 | TRBV20-1 | . | CSASGGAGAFF | TGCAGTGCTAGTGGGGGGGCCGGGGCTTTCTTT
. | TRBJ2-7 | TRBV28 | few | CASKVGGSTGLLF | TGTGCCAGCAAAGTTGGGGGATCGACAGGCTTACTATTC
TRBD1 | TRBJ1-1 | TRBV29-1 | few | CSVRAGTGGTFF | TGCAGCGTCCGGGCTGGGACAGGCGGAACTTTCTTT
TRBD1 | TRBJ2-3 | TRBV12-3/TRBV12-4 | . | CASQTGLTDTQYF | TGTGCCAGCCAGACAGGGCTAACAGATACGCAGTATTTT
. | TRBJ1-1 | TRBV3-1 | . | CASSRFSAGGGTEAFF | TGTGCCAGCAGCCGCTTCAGTGCCGGCGGTGGCACTGAAGCTTTCTTT
TRBD2 | TRBJ2-1 | TRBV3-1 | many | CASSPPPTSGRNEQFF | TGTGCCAGCAGCCCCCCCCCGACTAGCGGGAGGAATGAGCAGTTCTTC
. | TRBJ2-7 | TRBV4-2 | many | CASSQRMEYYEQYF | TGTGCCAGCAGCCAAAGGATGGAGTACTACGAGCAGTACTTC
TRBD1 | TRBJ2-7 | TRBV5-1 | few | CASTDRGRGEQYF | TGCGCCAGCACCGACAGGGGGCGCGGCGAGCAGTACTTC
. | TRBJ1-6 | TRBV14 | many | CASSQGLMSPLHF | TGTGCCAGCAGCCAGGGGTTAATGTCACCCCTCCACTTT
TRBD1 | TRBJ1-1 | TRBV2 | . | CASSVARGLTEAFF | TGTGCCAGCAGTGTGGCCAGGGGGCTTACTGAAGCTTTCTTT
TRBD1 | TRBJ2-7 | TRBV10-3 | few | CAIRDRNYEQYF | TGTGCCATCAGGGACAGGAACTACGAGCAGTACTTC
. | TRBJ1-6 | TRBV4-1 | few | CASSRRPEAALHF | TGCGCCAGCAGCCGACGCCCTGAGGCGGCCCTCCACTTT
. | TRBJ1-1 | TRBV29-1 | few | CSEKDGYGTEAFF | TGCAGCGAGAAAGACGGGTACGGCACTGAAGCTTTCTTT
. | TRBJ1-2 | TRBV7-8 | . | CASSPRQATNYGYTF | TGTGCCAGCAGCCCCCGCCAGGCGACTAACTATGGCTACACCTTC
TRBD1 | TRBJ2-1 | TRBV7-8 | . | CASSLTGQGYNEQFF | TGTGCCAGCAGCCTAACGGGACAGGGGTACAATGAGCAGTTCTTC
TRBD2 | TRBJ2-5 | TRBV20-1 | . | CSARGLALGDQETQYF | TGCAGTGCTAGGGGACTAGCGTTAGGAGACCAAGAGACCCAGTACTTC
. | TRBJ2-7 | TRBV28 | . | CASSVRGSSRRYEQYF | TGTGCCAGCAGTGTACGAGGCAGTAGTCGGAGGTACGAGCAGTACTTC
. | TRBJ1-5 | TRBV15 | few | CATSRAHSGSNQPQHF | TGTGCCACCAGCAGAGCCCACTCTGGGAGCAATCAGCCCCAGCATTTT
. | TRBJ1-1 | TRBV2 | few | CASSVNVNTEAFF | TGTGCCAGCAGTGTTAATGTGAACACTGAAGCTTTCTTT